These 8 T cell receptor beta chains were sequenced from one sample in a study of T cells in women clearing cervical HPV infection. Here immunoSEQ multiplex PCR was the method, and the copy in TCRdb shows in-frame clones only, minus some. The repertoire table contains more than 25,000 clones. The sequencing sample was made of blood buffy coat. The source of these receptors is a woman aged 18-70 years with a cervical HPV16 infection that either progressed to CIN3+ or cleared (not recorded which).

As concerns this clone: Read data end 3 residues before the CDR3 end; the end is taken from the germline J gene. The rearrangement links TRBV24-1 to TRBJ2-7, with 9 bases identical to TRBD1. Unmatched junction bases numbered 6, after V lost 3 bases and J lost 1 base. CDR1 is KGHDR and CDR2 is SFDVKD in the germline V gene. The CDR3 consists of 16 residues. CDR3 sequence reads: CATSDGTGPSSYEQYF. The sequenced part of the CDR3 DNA is TGTGCCACCAGTGATGGGACAGGGCCCTCGTCCTACGAG.

The CDR3 DNA, read in part, is TGTGCCAGCAGTTACTTGCAGGGGCGCAGTGAGTCACCG. Protein: CASSYLQGRSESP. The full CDR3 sequence reads CASSYLQGRSESPLFF. The chain recombines TRBV6-2 or TRBV6-3 with TRBJ2-2, with D possibly being TRBD1 (6 bases). The CDR3 goes on 3 residues after the read ends, and that part is filled in from the germline J gene. In germline, CDR1 is MNHEY, CDR2 SVGEGT. The CDR3 loop spans 16 amino acids.

A remark on this clone: Read coverage stops 3 residues before the CDR3 terminus; the germline J gene supplies the remainder. This sequence joins TRBV5-1 and TRBJ2-1; D gene uncertain. Germline V CDR1 and CDR2: SGHRS, YFSETQ. The V gene lost 4 bases and the J gene lost 6 bases, with 8 bases spanning the gap. The CDR3 consists of 12 residues. Here the CDR3 reads CASSLSRNEQFF. The sequenced CDR3 bases are TGCGCCAGCAGCCTATCGCGCAATGAG.

Of note for this clone: The missing CDR3 end, 3 residues past where the read stops, is filled in from the germline J gene. The V call is TRBV6-1, the J call TRBJ2-3; D is unclear. The CDR3 is made up of 13 amino acids. Trimming pared 3 bases from V and 5 bases from J, leaving 9 bases between. CDR1 and CDR2 (germline): MNHNS, SASEGT. The DNA read from the CDR3 is TGTGCCAGCAGTGAGAGCCCTAGAGATACG. Protein product: CASSESPRDT. The entire CDR3 sequence reads CASSESPRDTQYF.

About this clone itself: The DNA ends 3 residues before the CDR3 does, and the rest of the CDR3 is filled in from the germline J gene. V is TRBV5-4 and J is TRBJ2-1; possibly TRBD2 for D (6 bases). V was cut by 3 bases and J by 3 bases, with 13 bases left in between. The CDR3 has 15 residues. The germline V gene has CDR1 SGHNT and CDR2 YYREEE (reference sequence). Incomplete CDR3 DNA: TGTGCCAGCAGCTCGGGACTGGAAATCTACAATGAG. Translation: CASSSGLEIYNE. The full-length CDR3 reads as CASSSGLEIYNEQFF.

CDR3 DNA, as far as it was read: TGTGCCAGCAGCGAAACCGGGACAGGGCGCGAGACC. This sequence encodes CASSETGTGRET. Given in full, the CDR3 is CASSETGTGRETQYF. The J gene is TRBJ2-5, the V gene TRBV7-3; 9 bases match TRBD1. The read ends 3 residues before the CDR3 terminus; that terminus is restored from the germline J gene. The CDR3 covers 15 residues. Per germline, CDR1 SGHTA and CDR2 FQGTGA. V lost 5 bases and J lost 5; bases outside the gene matches: 9.

CDR3 sequence reads: CASSLISPIQETQYF. The CDR3 DNA, read in part, is TGTGCCAGCAGCTTAATTAGCCCCATACAAGAGACG. The V call is TRBV7-6, the J call TRBJ2-3, with D unresolved. The observed sequence ends 3 residues before the CDR3 terminus, with the missing tail filled in from the germline J gene. Germline-derived CDR1 and CDR2 are SGHVS and FNYEAQ. CDR3 length: 15 residues.

Concerning this clone: Coverage ceases 3 residues before the CDR3 finishes, and the germline J gene fills in the end. The rearrangement links TRBV6-2 or TRBV6-3 to TRBJ2-7; 8 positions agree with TRBD2. Per germline, CDR1 MNHEY and CDR2 SVGEGT. The CDR3 has 17 residues. The junction had 12 bases not matched to a gene; V was cut back by 5 bases and J by 0 bases. The CDR3: CASSPRVYSGTSYEQYF. The sequenced CDR3 bases are TGTGCCAGCAGTCCCAGGGTATATAGCGGGACCTCCTACGAG.